The text below deals with one TCR beta chain. Its antigen is undetermined. This CDR3 has 14 residues. Per the germline V gene, CDR1 is MDHEN and CDR2 is SYDVKM. Trimming shortened V by 5 bases and J by 6 bases, and 17 bases separated the two germline ends. The data derive from a study of T cell responses to AZD1222 COVID-19 vaccine. Findings and limits, study-wide: Increases in Spike-specific TCR breadth and depth were seen after two AZD1222 doses. In a largely white British group with more females than males, clonal diversity was possibly underestimated.

Repertoires were generated with immunoSEQ multiplex PCR, while TCRdb's copy carries only in-frame clones and drops some. The sample includes about 94,000 clones, 85% of them seen just once. This clonotype was sampled from an adult who received the AZD1222 COVID-19 vaccine. The sample consisted of peripheral blood, taken 28 days after the second AZD1222 dose. This chain joins TRBV28 and TRBJ2-7; the D gene is possibly TRBD1 (5 bases). Here the CDR3 reads CASSTFVGHPEQYF. Written as DNA, the CDR3 is TGTGCCAGCAGTACCTTTGTAGGACATCCCGAGCAGTACTTC. The complete variable domain, with remaining parts taken from reference TRBV28 and TRBJ2-7, reads DVKVTQSSRYLVKRTGEKVFLECVQDMDHENMFWYRQDPGLGLRLIYFSYDVKMKEKGDIPEGYSVSREKKERFSLILESASTNQTSMYLCASSTFVGHPEQYFGPGTRLTVT.